A selection of T cell receptor beta chains follows, all from one sample in a study of T cells in Graves' hyperthyroidism and ophthalmopathy. One entry per CDR3 protein results from TCRdb running MiXCR on the multiplex PCR reads. The sample yields about 37,000 distinct CDR3 sequences, around 56% seen once. The material sequenced was blood. These receptors were obtained from a man in his forties with Graves' ophthalmopathy. Both conserved end residues are part of each CDR3. D genes are given only for firm matches. Size tells how often a clone was seen (once, few, many) or the class of an expanded clone, and some rows leave it out.

clone size: many
D gene: -
J gene: TRBJ2-7
V gene: TRBV7-9
CDR3 DNA: TGTGCCAGCAGCAGCAGGGAGTCCAGGAACGAGCAGTACTTC
CDR3 protein: CASSSRESRNEQYF

clone size: many
D gene: TRBD2
J gene: TRBJ2-2
V gene: TRBV20-1
CDR3 DNA: TGCAGTGCTACCGGGACTAGCGGGAGCGGGTACACCGGGGAGCTGTTTTTT
CDR3 protein: CSATGTSGSGYTGELFF

clone size: -
D gene: TRBD2
J gene: TRBJ2-4
V gene: TRBV10-3
CDR3 DNA: TGTGCCATCAGTGAGCCGGGACTAGCGGGAGTAAACATTCAGTACTTC
CDR3 protein: CAISEPGLAGVNIQYF

clone size: few
D gene: -
J gene: TRBJ2-2
V gene: TRBV2
CDR3 DNA: TGTGCCAGCAGTCCCGAGGGGGGCGGGGAGCTGTTTTTT
CDR3 protein: CASSPEGGGELFF

clone size: many
D gene: -
J gene: TRBJ1-1
V gene: TRBV6-5
CDR3 DNA: TGTGCCAGCAGTTACACTACTGACACCTCAAACACTGAAGCTTTCTTT
CDR3 protein: CASSYTTDTSNTEAFF

clone size: many
D gene: TRBD1
J gene: TRBJ1-4
V gene: TRBV4-1
CDR3 DNA: TGCGCCAGCAGCCAAGGGACAGGGGTTCGGAATGAAAAACTGTTTTTT
CDR3 protein: CASSQGTGVRNEKLFF

clone size: -
D gene: -
J gene: TRBJ1-2
V gene: TRBV7-9
CDR3 DNA: TGTGCCAGCAGCTTATCTTGGTATGGCTACACCTTC
CDR3 protein: CASSLSWYGYTF

clone size: once
D gene: -
J gene: TRBJ1-2
V gene: TRBV20-1
CDR3 DNA: TGCAGTGCTAGAGACAGGGATGGCTACACCTTC
CDR3 protein: CSARDRDGYTF

clone size: -
D gene: -
J gene: TRBJ2-7
V gene: TRBV2
CDR3 DNA: TGTGCCAGCAGGGGACCTGAGGGTGTAAGCTACGAGCAGTACTTC
CDR3 protein: CASRGPEGVSYEQYF

clone size: many
D gene: -
J gene: TRBJ2-7
V gene: TRBV11-2
CDR3 DNA: TGTGCCAGCAGCCCCGAAGGGGGGACATCCGAGCAGTACTTC
CDR3 protein: CASSPEGGTSEQYF

clone size: -
D gene: -
J gene: TRBJ2-1
V gene: TRBV6-4
CDR3 DNA: TGTGCCAGCAGTGCCGGGACTGGGACCTACAATGAGCGGTTCTTC
CDR3 protein: CASSAGTGTYNERFF

clone size: -
D gene: -
J gene: TRBJ1-4
V gene: TRBV7-3
CDR3 DNA: TGTGCCAGCAGTTTGATGGGCACTGAAAAACTGTTTTTT
CDR3 protein: CASSLMGTEKLFF

clone size: once
D gene: TRBD2
J gene: TRBJ2-1
V gene: TRBV9
CDR3 DNA: TGTGCCAGCAGCGGCTTTGGCGGATGGAACACCGGGAGGGCCAATGAGCAGTTCTTC
CDR3 protein: CASSGFGGWNTGRANEQFF

clone size: -
D gene: TRBD2
J gene: TRBJ2-5
V gene: TRBV6-5
CDR3 DNA: TGTGCCTGCGGGTGGGCCAGCGGGGCTTACACGACCCAGTACTTC
CDR3 protein: CACGWASGAYTTQYF

clone size: -
D gene: -
J gene: TRBJ2-2
V gene: TRBV7-2
CDR3 DNA: TGTGCCAGCAGCTTAGAGCCGGGGGCTAACGGGGAGTTGTTTTTT
CDR3 protein: CASSLEPGANGELFF

clone size: medium-sized
D gene: -
J gene: TRBJ2-7
V gene: TRBV20-1
CDR3 DNA: TGCAGTGCTGCGGGACTCTACTACGAGCAGTACTTC
CDR3 protein: CSAAGLYYEQYF